This T cell receptor beta chain was sequenced during a study of blood T cells in healthy people across ages. Trimming left V 7 bases short and J 4 bases short, with 17 bases between. The CDR3 is made up of 15 amino acids. Germline CDR1 is MNHEY and CDR2 is SVGEGT. Alongside a J-beta primer mix, a sample-barcoded 5' primer served in a second PCR lasting 7 to 11 cycles. TCRdb called the 5' RACE reads again in MiXCR, with one record for every CDR3 protein. Among about 1.1 million distinct CDR3 sequences listed, more than 30% were seen once. This clonotype was picked up a small number of times. The chain recombines TRBV6-2 or TRBV6-3 with TRBJ2-1; TRBD1 is a possible D gene (8 bases). This clonotype was obtained from a man younger than 35 in good health. Input material: blood. The CDR3 protein is CASTNKQGGYNEQFF. The CDR3 bases are TGTGCCAGCACTAATAAACAGGGGGGGTACAATGAGCAGTTCTTC.